Listed below are T cell receptor beta chains from one sample, sequenced in a study of blood T cell repertoires in COVID-19. Method: immunoSEQ multiplex PCR; TCRdb's copy keeps in-frame clones and lacks some. This sample has around 330,000 clones; about 85% occur once, and the top ten carry approximately 1.9%. Input material: PBMCs or T cells enriched from blood (not recorded which). The receptors shown here come from a woman younger than 45 who had been exposed to COVID-19. CDR3s include the opening cysteine and the closing phenylalanine or tryptophan. Fields, in order: D gene, CDR3 length, V gene, J gene, clone size, CDR3 protein, CDR3 DNA. The D gene is left open where the match is weak. Rows give clone size only sometimes, using once, few, many, or a class for an expanded clone.

.	12	TRBV7-3	TRBJ2-2	.	CASSGVGGELFF	TGTGCCAGCTCAGGGGTAGGCGGGGAGCTGTTTTTT
TRBD1	16	TRBV27	TRBJ1-1	.	CASSLWVGGTLTEAFF	TGTGCCAGCAGTTTATGGGTAGGGGGCACTTTGACTGAAGCTTTCTTT
TRBD1	16	TRBV27	TRBJ1-5	.	CASSLTGTGANQPQHF	TGTGCCAGCAGTTTAACCGGGACAGGCGCTAATCAGCCCCAGCATTTT
TRBD1	14	TRBV28	TRBJ1-2	few	CASSTGQGVQGYTF	TGTGCCAGCAGTACCGGACAGGGAGTACAAGGCTACACCTTC
TRBD1	17	TRBV3-1/TRBV3-2	TRBJ1-5	.	CASSQQTGPYSNQPQHF	TGTGCCAGCAGCCAGCAGACAGGGCCCTATAGCAATCAGCCCCAGCATTTT
.	14	TRBV27	TRBJ1-4	.	CASRSPRREEKLFF	TGTGCCAGCAGGTCCCCCAGGAGGGAGGAAAAACTGTTTTTT
TRBD1	13	TRBV5-1	TRBJ2-7	few	CASSADRGPEQYF	TGCGCCAGCAGCGCGGACAGGGGCCCAGAGCAGTACTTC
.	13	TRBV10-1	TRBJ2-7	.	CASSEGGFYEQYF	TGCGCCAGCAGTGAGGGCGGCTTCTACGAGCAGTACTTC
TRBD2	15	TRBV5-4	TRBJ2-5	.	CASSSQREVGETQYF	TGTGCCAGCAGCTCCCAGCGGGAGGTGGGGGAGACCCAGTACTTC
.	14	TRBV6-5	TRBJ1-2	many	CASTPRTGSYGYTF	TGTGCCAGCACCCCCAGGACTGGATCCTATGGCTACACCTTC
.	16	TRBV7-8	TRBJ1-6	.	CASSQERSSYNSPLHF	TGTGCCAGCAGCCAAGAGCGCAGCTCCTATAATTCACCCCTCCACTTT
TRBD1	14	TRBV7-2	TRBJ1-1	.	CASSLVAGGGEAFF	TGTGCCAGCAGCTTAGTTGCAGGGGGCGGTGAAGCTTTCTTT
TRBD2	18	TRBV6-2/TRBV6-3	TRBJ2-5	.	CASSYSVAGGPWEETQYF	TGTGCCAGCAGTTACTCGGTAGCGGGGGGGCCCTGGGAAGAGACCCAGTACTTC
TRBD2	15	TRBV6-5	TRBJ2-7	few	CASSYHSGGRYEQYF	TGTGCCAGCAGTTACCATTCGGGAGGGCGCTACGAGCAGTACTTC
TRBD2	15	TRBV18	TRBJ2-3	.	CASSSGLGLADTQYF	TGTGCCAGCTCGTCGGGACTAGGCCTGGCAGATACGCAGTATTTT
TRBD1	17	TRBV28	TRBJ2-7	.	CASSLVPNRGYSYEQYF	TGTGCCAGCAGTTTGGTGCCCAACAGGGGGTACTCCTACGAGCAGTACTTC
.	13	TRBV6-5	TRBJ1-1	.	CASSFWTNAEAFF	TGTGCCAGCAGTTTTTGGACAAACGCTGAAGCTTTCTTT
.	14	TRBV3-1/TRBV3-2	TRBJ2-5	few	CASSSRGNQETQYF	TGTGCCAGCAGTAGCCGGGGAAATCAAGAGACCCAGTACTTC
TRBD1	13	TRBV12-3/TRBV12-4	TRBJ1-2	.	CASSFGQGLGYTF	TGTGCCAGCAGTTTCGGACAGGGCTTAGGCTACACCTTC
.	15	TRBV11-2	TRBJ1-6	.	CASSLRRVHNSPLHF	TGTGCCAGCAGCTTACGGCGGGTCCATAATTCACCCCTCCACTTT
.	15	TRBV19	TRBJ1-6	.	CASSIDPGLNSPLHF	TGTGCCAGTAGTATAGACCCGGGATTGAATTCACCCCTCCACTTT
.	13	TRBV5-6	TRBJ1-3	.	CASSLTVRNTIYF	TGTGCCAGCAGCCTGACAGTTAGAAACACCATATATTTT
.	16	TRBV19	TRBJ1-1	.	CASSIALLRLNTEAFF	TGTGCCAGTAGTATCGCCCTCCTCAGGTTGAACACTGAAGCTTTCTTT
.	14	TRBV2	TRBJ2-7	.	CASRPTGNVYEQYF	TGTGCCAGCAGACCCACAGGGAATGTGTACGAGCAGTACTTC
TRBD1	14	TRBV11-2	TRBJ2-7	.	CASSPRTGLGEQYF	TGTGCCAGCAGCCCCCGGACAGGGTTAGGTGAGCAGTACTTC
TRBD1	17	TRBV5-6	TRBJ2-1	.	CASSSPQTGDVGNEQFF	TGTGCCAGCAGCTCTCCCCAGACAGGGGATGTGGGCAATGAGCAGTTCTTC
.	14	TRBV30	TRBJ2-2	.	CALWGNKNTGELFF	TGTGCCCTATGGGGCAATAAAAACACCGGGGAGCTGTTTTTT
TRBD1	17	TRBV18	TRBJ2-6	.	CASSPRQGNAGANVLTF	TGTGCCAGCTCACCACGACAGGGGAACGCTGGGGCCAACGTCCTGACTTTC
.	14	TRBV4-1	TRBJ2-7	.	CASSQEGKTYEQYF	TGCGCCAGCAGCCAAGAGGGCAAAACCTACGAGCAGTACTTC
.	13	TRBV5-4	TRBJ2-5	.	CASRKPGVGTQYF	TGTGCCAGCAGAAAACCGGGAGTGGGGACCCAGTACTTC
.	15	TRBV5-8	TRBJ1-1	.	CASSFITRGNPEAFF	TGTGCCAGCAGCTTCATTACTAGGGGGAATCCTGAAGCTTTCTTT
.	13	TRBV19	TRBJ2-6	.	CASRSVGANVLTF	TGTGCCAGTAGGAGTGTCGGGGCCAACGTCCTGACTTTC
.	14	TRBV9	TRBJ1-4	.	CASSPRGGNEKLFF	TGTGCCAGCAGCCCTAGGGGCGGTAATGAAAAACTGTTTTTT
TRBD1	15	TRBV14	TRBJ1-6	.	CASSLTGQLNSPLHF	TGTGCCAGCAGCCTAACGGGACAGCTTAATTCACCCCTCCACTTT
.	13	TRBV19	TRBJ1-1	few	CASSITENTEAFF	TGTGCCAGTAGTATCACTGAGAACACTGAAGCTTTCTTT
.	14	TRBV9	TRBJ1-3	.	CASSRGSSGNTIYF	TGTGCCAGCAGCCGAGGATCCTCTGGAAACACCATATATTTT
.	13	TRBV12-3/TRBV12-4	TRBJ2-3	few	CASSSLVSDTQYF	TGTGCCAGCAGTTCGCTAGTTTCTGATACGCAGTATTTT
.	15	TRBV5-1	TRBJ2-7	.	CASSLGARSSYEQYF	TGCGCCAGCAGCTTGGGTGCCAGGTCTTCATACGAGCAGTACTTC
.	19	TRBV3-1/TRBV3-2	TRBJ1-6	once	CASSRAMGGPSSYNSPLHF	TGTGCCAGCAGCCGCGCGATGGGGGGACCGAGCTCCTATAATTCACCCCTCCACTTT
.	12	TRBV19	TRBJ1-6	.	CASSIKSSPLHF	TGTGCCAGTAGTATAAAGAGTTCACCCCTCCACTTT
.	15	TRBV5-5	TRBJ1-1	.	CASSPLRAGGTEAFF	TGTGCCAGCTCTCCTCTGAGGGCAGGCGGCACTGAAGCTTTCTTT
TRBD2	18	TRBV5-1	TRBJ2-7	once	CASSLAPTSGGVSYEQYF	TGCGCCAGCAGCTTGGCCCCGACTAGCGGGGGGGTTTCCTACGAGCAGTACTTC
.	20	TRBV7-3	TRBJ1-1	.	CASSLTNRDTPRVWNTEAFF	TGTGCCAGCAGCTTAACGAACCGGGACACCCCTCGAGTTTGGAACACTGAAGCTTTCTTT
TRBD1	17	TRBV7-3	TRBJ2-1	.	CASSPRTGIARINEQFF	TGTGCCAGCAGCCCCCGGACAGGGATCGCCCGGATAAATGAGCAGTTCTTC
TRBD1	12	TRBV10-3	TRBJ1-2	.	CAISEGGSGYTF	TGTGCCATCAGCGAAGGGGGCAGTGGCTACACCTTC
TRBD2	17	TRBV5-1	TRBJ2-7	.	CASSLALAGDVSYEQYF	TGCGCCAGCAGCTTGGCGTTGGCGGGAGATGTCTCTTACGAGCAGTACTTC
.	14	TRBV4-1	TRBJ2-1	.	CASSQYELANEQFF	TGCGCCAGCAGCCAATACGAGCTAGCGAATGAGCAGTTCTTC
.	13	TRBV11-2	TRBJ2-4	.	CASSLGGNGIQYF	TGTGCCAGCAGCTTGGGGGGTAATGGCATTCAGTACTTC
.	15	TRBV4-1	TRBJ2-3	.	CASSQAASMRDTQYF	TGCGCCAGCAGCCAAGCGGCTAGCATGCGAGATACGCAGTATTTT
TRBD2	15	TRBV28	TRBJ2-7	.	CASRGIAGKSYEQYF	TGTGCCAGCAGGGGGATAGCGGGAAAATCCTACGAGCAGTACTTC
.	13	TRBV15	TRBJ1-5	once	CATSIGYNQPQHF	TGTGCCACCAGCATCGGGTACAATCAGCCCCAGCATTTT
.	17	TRBV11-2	TRBJ1-5	.	CASSNPPRGGISQPQHF	TGTGCCAGCAGCAATCCACCAAGGGGGGGGATTAGTCAGCCCCAGCATTTT
.	14	TRBV7-3	TRBJ1-6	.	CASSSSGWGTSLHF	TGTGCCAGCAGCTCGTCGGGGTGGGGAACCTCCCTCCACTTT
.	15	TRBV14	TRBJ1-6	.	CASSVGQIYNSPLHF	TGTGCCAGCAGCGTAGGACAGATCTATAATTCACCCCTCCACTTT
TRBD1	16	TRBV9	TRBJ2-5	.	CASSSRTGRRQETQYF	TGTGCCAGCAGCTCCAGGACAGGGAGACGCCAAGAGACCCAGTACTTC
TRBD1	14	TRBV19	TRBJ2-7	.	CASSIGTGGDEQYF	TGTGCCAGTAGTATCGGGACAGGGGGCGACGAGCAGTACTTC
TRBD1	15	TRBV28	TRBJ2-3	.	CASSSGTGPTDTQYF	TGTGCCAGCAGTTCCGGGACAGGGCCCACAGATACGCAGTATTTT
.	13	TRBV7-9	TRBJ1-2	.	CASSLKGDYGYTF	TGTGCCAGCAGCTTAAAGGGGGACTATGGCTACACCTTC
.	14	TRBV6-4	TRBJ1-5	.	CASSDSGGNQPQHF	TGTGCCAGCAGTGACTCAGGGGGCAATCAGCCCCAGCATTTT
TRBD2	16	TRBV5-1	TRBJ2-1	.	CASSLGGSINYNEQFF	TGCGCCAGCAGTTTGGGAGGGAGTATCAACTACAATGAGCAGTTCTTC